The entry below describes one TCR beta chain. Its antigen is undetermined. Generated by immunoSEQ multiplex PCR, the TCRdb table keeps only in-frame clones and is missing some. The sample shows millions of clones, over 85% of them seen only once. CDR1 and CDR2 (germline): SGHRS, YFSETQ. This CDR3 contains 15 residues. V was pared by 2 bases and J by 6 bases, with 14 bases between. This entry comes from a study of shared clonotypes between healthy human individuals. Study results and caveats: Naive CD4 clonotypes overlapped across a few donors at about 5.3%.

Sequencing input: naive CD4+ T cells from PBMCs. The subset is: CD45RA+ positively selected. The clonotype was recovered from a man between 18 and 29 years old in good health. Some clones in this sample may be carry-over from other donors' samples. The chain uses TRBV5-1 and TRBJ1-4; D call uncertain. This CDR3 reads CASSFSPGADEKLFF. In DNA form, the CDR3 reads TGCGCCAGCAGCTTCTCACCCGGCGCGGATGAAAAACTGTTTTTT.